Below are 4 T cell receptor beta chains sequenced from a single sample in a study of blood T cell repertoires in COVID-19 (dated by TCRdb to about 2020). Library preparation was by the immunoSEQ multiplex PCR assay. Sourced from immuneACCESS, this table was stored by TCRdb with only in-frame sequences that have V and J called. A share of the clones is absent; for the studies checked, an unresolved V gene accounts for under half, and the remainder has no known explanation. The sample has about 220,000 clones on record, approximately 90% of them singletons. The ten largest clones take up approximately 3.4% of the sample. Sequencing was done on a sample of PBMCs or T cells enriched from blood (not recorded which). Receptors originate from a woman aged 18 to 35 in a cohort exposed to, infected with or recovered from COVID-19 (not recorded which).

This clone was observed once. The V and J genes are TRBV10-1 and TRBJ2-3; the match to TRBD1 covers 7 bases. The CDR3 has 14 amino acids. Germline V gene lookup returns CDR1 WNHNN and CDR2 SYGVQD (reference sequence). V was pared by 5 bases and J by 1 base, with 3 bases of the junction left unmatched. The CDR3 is CASSSGQGTDTQYF. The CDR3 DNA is TGCGCCAGCAGTTCCGGACAGGGCACAGATACGCAGTATTTT.

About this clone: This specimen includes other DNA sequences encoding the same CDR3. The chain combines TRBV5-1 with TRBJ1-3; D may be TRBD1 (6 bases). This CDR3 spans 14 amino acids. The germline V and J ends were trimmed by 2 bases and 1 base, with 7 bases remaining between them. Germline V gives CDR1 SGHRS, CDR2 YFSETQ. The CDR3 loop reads CASSLGTSGNTIYF. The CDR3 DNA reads TGCGCCAGCAGCTTAGGGACATCTGGAAACACCATATATTTT.

The chain's CDR3 is CASSLIGRAKADTQYF. In DNA form, the CDR3 reads TGTGCCAGCAGCTTAATCGGGAGGGCCAAGGCAGATACGCAGTATTTT. The J gene is TRBJ2-3, the V gene TRBV5-8; the match to TRBD2 covers 8 bases. The V gene end was trimmed by 2 bases and the J gene end by 4 bases; junction bases not matched to a gene: 9. The CDR3 runs 16 residues. In germline, CDR1 is SGHTS, CDR2 YDEGEE. The whole variable domain, filled in from reference TRBV5-8 and TRBJ2-3, reads EAGVTQSPTHLIKTRGQQATLRCSPISGHTSVYWYQQALGLGLQFLLWYDEGEERNRGNFPPRFSGRQFPNYSSELNVNALELEDSALYLCASSLIGRAKADTQYFGPGTRLTVL.

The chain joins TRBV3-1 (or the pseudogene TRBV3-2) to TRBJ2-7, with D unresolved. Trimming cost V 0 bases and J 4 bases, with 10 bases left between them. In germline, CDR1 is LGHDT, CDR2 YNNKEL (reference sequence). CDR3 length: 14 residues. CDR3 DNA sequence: TGTGCCAGCAGCCAAGATCTTCAGATATACGAGCAGTACTTC. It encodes CASSQDLQIYEQYF.